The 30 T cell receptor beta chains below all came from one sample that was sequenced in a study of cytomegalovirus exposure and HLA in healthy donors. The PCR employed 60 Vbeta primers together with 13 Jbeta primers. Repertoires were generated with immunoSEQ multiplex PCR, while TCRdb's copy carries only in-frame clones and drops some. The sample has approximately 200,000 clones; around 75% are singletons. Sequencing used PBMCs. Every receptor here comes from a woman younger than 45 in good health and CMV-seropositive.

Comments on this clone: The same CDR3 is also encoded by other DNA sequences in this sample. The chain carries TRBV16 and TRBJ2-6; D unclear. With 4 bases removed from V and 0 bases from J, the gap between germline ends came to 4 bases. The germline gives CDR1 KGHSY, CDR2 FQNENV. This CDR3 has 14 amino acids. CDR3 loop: CASSPFSGANVLTF. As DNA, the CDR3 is TGTGCCAGCAGCCCGTTCTCTGGGGCCAACGTCCTGACTTTC.

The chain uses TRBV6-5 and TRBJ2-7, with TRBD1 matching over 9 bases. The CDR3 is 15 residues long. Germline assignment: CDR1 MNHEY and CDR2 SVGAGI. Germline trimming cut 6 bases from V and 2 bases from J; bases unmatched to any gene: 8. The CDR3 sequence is CASSLGTGSAYEQYF. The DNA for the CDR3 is TGTGCCAGCAGCCTCGGGACAGGGAGCGCCTACGAGCAGTACTTC.

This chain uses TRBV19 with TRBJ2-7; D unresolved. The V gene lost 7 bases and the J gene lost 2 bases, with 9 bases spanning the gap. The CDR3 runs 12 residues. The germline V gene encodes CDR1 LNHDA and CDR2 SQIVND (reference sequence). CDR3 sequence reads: CASTDQTYEQYF. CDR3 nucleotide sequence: TGTGCCAGTACCGATCAGACCTACGAGCAGTACTTC.

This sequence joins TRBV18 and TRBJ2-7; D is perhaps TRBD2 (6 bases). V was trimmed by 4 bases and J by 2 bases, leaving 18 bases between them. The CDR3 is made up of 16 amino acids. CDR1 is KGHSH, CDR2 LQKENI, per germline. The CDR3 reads CASSLGPGTYPYEQYF. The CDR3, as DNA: TGTGCCAGCTCACTCGGGCCCGGGACTTACCCCTACGAGCAGTACTTC.

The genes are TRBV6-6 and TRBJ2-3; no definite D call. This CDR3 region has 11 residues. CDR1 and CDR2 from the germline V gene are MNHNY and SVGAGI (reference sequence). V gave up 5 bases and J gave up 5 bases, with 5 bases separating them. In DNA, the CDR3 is TGTGCCAGCAGTCCCATAGATACGCAGTATTTT. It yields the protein CASSPIDTQYF.

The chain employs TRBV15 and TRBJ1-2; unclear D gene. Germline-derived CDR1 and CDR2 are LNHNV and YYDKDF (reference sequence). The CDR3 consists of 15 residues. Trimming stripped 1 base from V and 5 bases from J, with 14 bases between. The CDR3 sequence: CATSRVIASTYGYTF. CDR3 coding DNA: TGTGCCACCAGCAGAGTCATCGCAAGCACTTATGGCTACACCTTC.

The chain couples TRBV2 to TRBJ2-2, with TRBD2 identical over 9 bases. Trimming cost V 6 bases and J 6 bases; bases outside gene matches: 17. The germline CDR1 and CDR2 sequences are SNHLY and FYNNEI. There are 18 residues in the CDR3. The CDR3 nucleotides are TGTGCCAGCAGCGGCCTTAGAGTTAGCGGGAGACGGGCCGGGGAGCTGTTTTTT. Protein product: CASSGLRVSGRRAGELFF.

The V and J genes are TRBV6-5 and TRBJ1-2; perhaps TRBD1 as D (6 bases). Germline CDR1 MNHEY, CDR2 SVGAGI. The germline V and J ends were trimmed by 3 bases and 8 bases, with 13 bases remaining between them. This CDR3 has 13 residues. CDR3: CASSYNREGGYTF. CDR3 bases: TGTGCCAGCAGTTATAACAGGGAAGGAGGCTACACCTTC.

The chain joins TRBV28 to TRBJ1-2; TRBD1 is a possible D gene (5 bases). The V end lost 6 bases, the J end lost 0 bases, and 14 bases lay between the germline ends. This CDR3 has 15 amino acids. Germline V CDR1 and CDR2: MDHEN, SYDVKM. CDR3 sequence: CASREAGGTNYGYTF. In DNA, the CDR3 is TGTGCCAGCAGGGAGGCGGGGGGAACTAACTATGGCTACACCTTC.

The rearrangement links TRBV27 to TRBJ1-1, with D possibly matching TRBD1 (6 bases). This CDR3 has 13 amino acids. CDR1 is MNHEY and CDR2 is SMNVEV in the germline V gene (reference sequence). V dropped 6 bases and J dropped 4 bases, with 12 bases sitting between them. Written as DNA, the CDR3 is TGTGCCAGCAGAGGGGGGGCGTTCACTGAAGCTTTCTTT. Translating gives CASRGGAFTEAFF.

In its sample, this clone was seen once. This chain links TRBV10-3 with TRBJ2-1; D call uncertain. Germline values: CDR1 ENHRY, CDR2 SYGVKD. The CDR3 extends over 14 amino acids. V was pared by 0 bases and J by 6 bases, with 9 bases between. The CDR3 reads CAISESDRGNEQFF. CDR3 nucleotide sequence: TGTGCCATCAGTGAGTCGGATCGCGGCAATGAGCAGTTCTTC.

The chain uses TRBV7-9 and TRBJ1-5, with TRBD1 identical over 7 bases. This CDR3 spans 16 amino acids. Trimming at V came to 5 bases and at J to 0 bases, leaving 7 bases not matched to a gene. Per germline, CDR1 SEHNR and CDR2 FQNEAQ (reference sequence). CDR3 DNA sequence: TGTGCCAGCAGCCCCGCGGGACAGCTTAGCAATCAGCCCCAGCATTTT. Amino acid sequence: CASSPAGQLSNQPQHF.

CDR3 DNA sequence: TGTGCCAGCAGCTTGGACAGGGTAGGCCGCGTAGCTTTCTTT. It encodes CASSLDRVGRVAFF. The chain recombines TRBV12-1 with TRBJ1-1; the table's D gene call, TRBD1, was not cross checked with the DNA. TRBV12-1 is a documented pseudogene. CDR3 length equals 14 residues.

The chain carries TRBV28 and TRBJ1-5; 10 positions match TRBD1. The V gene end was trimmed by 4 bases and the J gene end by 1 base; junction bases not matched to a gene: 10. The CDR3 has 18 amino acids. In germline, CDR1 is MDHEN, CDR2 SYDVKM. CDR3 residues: CASSSGQGGSWSNQPQHF. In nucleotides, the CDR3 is TGTGCCAGCAGTTCCGGACAGGGGGGATCTTGGAGCAATCAGCCCCAGCATTTT.

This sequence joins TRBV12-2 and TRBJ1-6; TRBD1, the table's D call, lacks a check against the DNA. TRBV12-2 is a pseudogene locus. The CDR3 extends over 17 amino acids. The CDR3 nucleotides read TGTGCAAGTCGCTCTCGGGACAGGGGAATTGGTAATTCACCCCTCCACTTT. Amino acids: CASRSRDRGIGNSPLHF.

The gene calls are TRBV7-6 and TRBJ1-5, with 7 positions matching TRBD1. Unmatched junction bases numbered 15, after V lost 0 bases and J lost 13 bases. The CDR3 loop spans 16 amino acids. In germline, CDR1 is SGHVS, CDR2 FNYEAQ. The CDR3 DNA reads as TGTGCCAGCAGCTTAGCCCACTACAGGGGCGCCGGACGGCAGCATTTT. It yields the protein CASSLAHYRGAGRQHF. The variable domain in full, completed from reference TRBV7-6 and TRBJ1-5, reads GAGVSQSPRYKVTKRGQDVALRCDPISGHVSLYWYRQALGQGPEFLTYFNYEAQQDKSGLPNDRFSAERPEGSISTLTIQRTEQRDSAMYRCASSLAHYRGAGRQHFGDGTRLSIL.

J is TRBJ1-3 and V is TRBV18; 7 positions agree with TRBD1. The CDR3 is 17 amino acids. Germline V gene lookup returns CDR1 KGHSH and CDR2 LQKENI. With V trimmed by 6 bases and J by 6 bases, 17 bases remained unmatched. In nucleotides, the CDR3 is TGTGCCAGCTCCCCTCGACAGGGCTCAACGTGGGAAAACACCATATATTTT. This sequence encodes CASSPRQGSTWENTIYF.

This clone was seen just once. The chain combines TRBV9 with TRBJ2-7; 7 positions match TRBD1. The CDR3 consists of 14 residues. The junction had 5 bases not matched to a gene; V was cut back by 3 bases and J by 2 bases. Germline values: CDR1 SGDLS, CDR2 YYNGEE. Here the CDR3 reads CASSEGGQTYEQYF. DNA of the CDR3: TGTGCCAGCAGCGAAGGGGGACAGACCTACGAGCAGTACTTC.

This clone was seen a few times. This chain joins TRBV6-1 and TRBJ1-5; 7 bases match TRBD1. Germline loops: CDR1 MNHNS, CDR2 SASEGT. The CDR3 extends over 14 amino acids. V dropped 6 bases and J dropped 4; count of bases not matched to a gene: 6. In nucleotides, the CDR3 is TGTGCCAGCAGCGCTGGGACAGTGAATCAGCCCCAGCATTTT. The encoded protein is CASSAGTVNQPQHF.

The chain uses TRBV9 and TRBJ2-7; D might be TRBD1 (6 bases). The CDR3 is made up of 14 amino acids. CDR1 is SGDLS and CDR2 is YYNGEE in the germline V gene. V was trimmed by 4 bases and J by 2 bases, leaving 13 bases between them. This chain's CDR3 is CASSSRTDPYEQYF. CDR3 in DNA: TGTGCCAGCAGCTCTCGGACAGACCCCTACGAGCAGTACTTC.

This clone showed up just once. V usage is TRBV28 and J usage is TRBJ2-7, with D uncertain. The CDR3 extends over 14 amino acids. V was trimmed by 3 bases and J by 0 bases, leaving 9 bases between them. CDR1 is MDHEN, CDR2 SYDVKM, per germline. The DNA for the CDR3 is TGTGCCAGCAGTTTCCCCGGGTTCTCCTACGAGCAGTACTTC. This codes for CASSFPGFSYEQYF.

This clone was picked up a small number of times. This CDR3 reads CASSPSQGGEQYF. Written as DNA, the CDR3 is TGTGCCAGCAGTCCTTCACAGGGTGGCGAGCAGTACTTC. The V call is TRBV28, the J call TRBJ2-5; perhaps TRBD1 as D (6 bases). With the DNA end fitting TRBJ2-7 better, the J assignment may be wrong. Germline loops: CDR1 MDHEN, CDR2 SYDVKM. This CDR3 spans 13 amino acids.

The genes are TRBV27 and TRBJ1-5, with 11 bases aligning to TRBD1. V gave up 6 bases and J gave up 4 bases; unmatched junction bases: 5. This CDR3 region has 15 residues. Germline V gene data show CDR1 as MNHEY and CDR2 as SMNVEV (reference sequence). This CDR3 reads CASSEGTGGNQPQHF. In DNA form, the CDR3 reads TGTGCCAGCAGCGAGGGGACAGGGGGGAATCAGCCCCAGCATTTT.

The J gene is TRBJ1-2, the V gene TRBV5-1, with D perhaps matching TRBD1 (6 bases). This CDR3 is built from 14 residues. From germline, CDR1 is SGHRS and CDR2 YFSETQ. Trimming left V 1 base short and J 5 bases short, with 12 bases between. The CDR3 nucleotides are TGCGCCAGCAGCTTGACAGGGATTGAGTATGGCTACACCTTC. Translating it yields CASSLTGIEYGYTF.

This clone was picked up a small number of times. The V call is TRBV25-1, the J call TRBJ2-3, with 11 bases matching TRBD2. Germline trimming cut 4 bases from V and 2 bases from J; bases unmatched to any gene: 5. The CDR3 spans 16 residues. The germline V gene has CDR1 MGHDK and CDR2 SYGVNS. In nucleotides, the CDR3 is TGTGCCAGCAGTGCGGGACTAGCGGAGAACACAGATACGCAGTATTTT. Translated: CASSAGLAENTDTQYF.

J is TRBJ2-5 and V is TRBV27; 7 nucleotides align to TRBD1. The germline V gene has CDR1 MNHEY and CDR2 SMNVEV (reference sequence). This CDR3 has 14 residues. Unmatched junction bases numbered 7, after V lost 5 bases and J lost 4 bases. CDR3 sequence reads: CASSLQGIRETQYF. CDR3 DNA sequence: TGTGCCAGCAGTCTACAGGGGATTCGAGAGACCCAGTACTTC.

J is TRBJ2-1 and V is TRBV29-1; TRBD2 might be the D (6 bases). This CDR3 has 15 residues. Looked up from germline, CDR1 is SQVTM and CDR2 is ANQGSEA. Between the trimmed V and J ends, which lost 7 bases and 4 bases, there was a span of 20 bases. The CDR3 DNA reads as TGCAGCGCTGTAACAGGAGGGTTTCCTTACAATGAGCAGTTCTTC. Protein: CSAVTGGFPYNEQFF.

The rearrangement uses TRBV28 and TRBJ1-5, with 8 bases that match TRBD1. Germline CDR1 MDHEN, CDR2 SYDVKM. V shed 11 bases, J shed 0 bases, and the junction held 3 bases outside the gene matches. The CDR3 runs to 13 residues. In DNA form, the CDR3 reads TGTGCCGGACAGGGTTATAGCAATCAGCCCCAGCATTTT. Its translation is CAGQGYSNQPQHF. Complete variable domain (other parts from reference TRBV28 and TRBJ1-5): DVKVTQSSRYLVKRTGEKVFLECVQDMDHENMFWYRQDPGLGLRLIYFSYDVKMKEKGDIPEGYSVSREKKERFSLILESASTNQTSMYLCAGQGYSNQPQHFGDGTRLSIL.

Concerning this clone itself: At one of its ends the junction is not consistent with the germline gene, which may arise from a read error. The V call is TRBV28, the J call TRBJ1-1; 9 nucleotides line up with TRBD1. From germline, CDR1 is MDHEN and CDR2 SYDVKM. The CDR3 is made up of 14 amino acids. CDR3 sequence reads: CASIYRGLKTEAFF. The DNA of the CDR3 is TGTGCCAGCATTTACAGGGGGCTGAAGACTGAAGCTTTCTTT.

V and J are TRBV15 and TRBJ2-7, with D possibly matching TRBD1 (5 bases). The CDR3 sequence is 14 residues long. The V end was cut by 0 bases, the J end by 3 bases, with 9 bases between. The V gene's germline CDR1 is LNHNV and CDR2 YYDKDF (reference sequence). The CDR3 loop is CATSRDPTDYEQYF. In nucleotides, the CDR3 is TGTGCCACCAGCAGAGATCCGACAGACTACGAGCAGTACTTC.